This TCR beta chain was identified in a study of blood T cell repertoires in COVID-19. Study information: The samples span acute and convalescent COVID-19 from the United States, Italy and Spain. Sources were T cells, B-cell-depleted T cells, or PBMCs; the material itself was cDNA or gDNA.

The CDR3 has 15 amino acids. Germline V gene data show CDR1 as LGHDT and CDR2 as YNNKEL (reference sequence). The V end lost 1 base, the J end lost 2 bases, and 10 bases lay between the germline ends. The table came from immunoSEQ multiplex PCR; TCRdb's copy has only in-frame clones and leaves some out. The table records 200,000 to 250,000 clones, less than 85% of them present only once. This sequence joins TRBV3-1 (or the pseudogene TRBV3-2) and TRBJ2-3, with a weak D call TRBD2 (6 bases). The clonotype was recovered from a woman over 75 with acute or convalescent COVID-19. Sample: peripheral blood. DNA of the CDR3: TGTGCCAGCAGCCAAGCGGCGGGGCCCACAGATACGCAGTATTTT. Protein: CASSQAAGPTDTQYF.